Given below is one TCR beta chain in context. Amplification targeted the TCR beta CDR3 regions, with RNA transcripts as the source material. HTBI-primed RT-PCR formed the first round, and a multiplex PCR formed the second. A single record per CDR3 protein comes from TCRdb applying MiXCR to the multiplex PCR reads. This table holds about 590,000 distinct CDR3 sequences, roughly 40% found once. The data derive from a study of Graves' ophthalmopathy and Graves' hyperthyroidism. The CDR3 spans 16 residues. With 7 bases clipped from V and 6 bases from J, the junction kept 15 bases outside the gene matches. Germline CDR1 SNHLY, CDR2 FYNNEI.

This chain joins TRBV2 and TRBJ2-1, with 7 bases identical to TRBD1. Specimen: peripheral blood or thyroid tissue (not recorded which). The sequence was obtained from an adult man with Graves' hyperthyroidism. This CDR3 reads CASKRGTVGRGNEQFF. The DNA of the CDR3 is TGTGCCAGCAAAAGGGGGACAGTTGGGCGTGGCAATGAGCAGTTCTTC.